The clone carrying this T cell receptor beta chain was counted once. The primer mix had 60 Vbeta and 13 Jbeta primers. This table comes from immunoSEQ multiplex PCR, and its TCRdb copy is limited to in-frame clones, with some not included. The sample includes under 200,000 clones, approximately 80% of them seen just once. The data were obtained in a study of cytomegalovirus exposure and HLA in healthy donors. Trimming removed 4 bases at V and 5 bases at J, with 12 bases between. Germline CDR1 reads SGHRS; CDR2 reads YFSETQ. The CDR3 contains 13 residues. V is TRBV5-1 and J is TRBJ2-5; tentatively, D is TRBD1 (5 bases). The TCR sequence derives from a woman aged 50 to 60 in good health and CMV-seronegative. Sequences were obtained from PBMCs. The DNA of the CDR3 is TGCGCCAGCAGCGTCAGGGTAATGGAGACCCAGTACTTC. The encoded protein is CASSVRVMETQYF.